This T cell receptor (beta chain) is from a study of patients and donors after allogeneic stem cell transplantation. TCRdb ran MiXCR on the RT-PCR reads and lists one entry per CDR3 protein. The sample yields approximately 170,000 distinct CDR3 sequences, roughly 24% seen once. V dropped 6 bases and J dropped 0 bases, with 11 bases sitting between them. The CDR3 runs 14 residues. This clonotype has at least ten counts. This receptor was identified in a human donor who was either an allogeneic HSCT recipient or a stem cell or donor lymphocyte infusion donor (not recorded which). It is not recorded whose cells these are; they may come from a transplant donor. Input material: blood, either unsorted or a sorted T cell fraction (not recorded which). This chain uses TRBV12-3 or TRBV12-4 with TRBJ1-1; a possible D gene is TRBD1 (6 bases). This CDR3 reads CASRQGLMNTEAFF. DNA of the CDR3: TGTGCCAGCAGACAGGGTCTAATGAACACTGAAGCTTTCTTT.